Below, one T cell receptor (beta chain) is given with its context. Original analysis: By means of reference gene primer amplification, nucleated cell counts were estimated. Libraries were prepared by immunoSEQ multiplex PCR; TCRdb keeps only in-frame clonotypes and omits some of them. D and trimming were read from the DNA, whereas the V and J calls and clone size are those reported in that table. The sample includes more than 85,000 clones, 70% to 90% of them seen just once. The data are from a study of blood T cell repertoires in COVID-19. About the study: COVID-19 samples from acute and convalescent phases originated in the United States, Italy and Spain. PBMCs, B-cell-depleted T cells, or T cells provided the cDNA or gDNA that made up the material.

Trimming took 5 bases from V and 6 from J, leaving 18 bases between them. The CDR3 consists of 15 residues. The germline V gene has CDR1 SEHNR and CDR2 FQNEAQ (reference sequence). J is TRBJ2-3 and V is TRBV7-9, with TRBD1 as a possible D gene (7 bases). The TCR comes from a human donor in a cohort sampled during active COVID-19. Material: peripheral blood. The CDR3 loop reads CASSRQGGRSDTQYF. The CDR3 nucleotides read TGTGCCAGCAGCAGGCAGGGGGGCCGGTCGGATACGCAGTATTTT.